Shown below are 5 T cell receptor beta chains from a single sample sequenced in a study of OX40 agonist ivuxolimab in advanced cancers. Profiling relied on immunoSEQ multiplex PCR, and the TCRdb table lists in-frame clones only, not all of them. The table has 10,000 or so clones, approximately 84% seen once. This specimen consisted of CD4+ or CD8+ T cells sorted from blood, obtained in a trial of the OX40 agonist ivuxolimab. All receptors come from an adult with an advanced solid tumor such as melanoma, head and neck, liver or kidney cancer.

The chain uses TRBV27 and TRBJ2-1; 7 bases are a match to TRBD2. There are 14 residues in the CDR3. The V gene's germline CDR1 is MNHEY and CDR2 SMNVEV (reference sequence). Trimming at V came to 6 bases and at J to 3 bases, leaving 5 bases not matched to a gene. CDR3 DNA sequence: TGTGCCAGCAGCCCAGCGGGGAGCTACAATGAGCAGTTCTTC. Amino acids: CASSPAGSYNEQFF.

This clone has a single count. The J gene is TRBJ1-2, the V gene TRBV21-1. TRBV21-1 is a documented pseudogene. This CDR3 has 11 amino acids. CDR3 in amino acids: CASRGTSEYTF. CDR3 coding DNA: TGTGCCAGCAGAGGGACGTCAGAATACACCTTC.

The genes are TRBV6-1 and TRBJ2-7, with 8 bases lining up with TRBD2. V shed 10 bases and J 4 bases; nucleotides not matched to a gene: 9. CDR3 length: 13 amino acids. CDR1 is MNHNS and CDR2 is SASEGT in the germline V gene. CDR3 amino acids: CAIGRGIPYEQYF. CDR3 nucleotide sequence: TGTGCCATCGGGAGGGGTATTCCGTACGAGCAGTACTTC.

This chain joins TRBV21-1 and TRBJ1-1. TRBV21-1 is labeled a pseudogene. The CDR3 has 14 amino acids. This CDR3 reads CASRDFRMNTEAFF. The CDR3 DNA reads as TGTGCCAGCAGGGATTTTAGGATGAACACTGAAGCTTTCTTT.

This rearrangement joins TRBV6-5 to TRBJ2-2; no clear D. CDR1 is MNHEY and CDR2 is SVGAGI in the germline V gene. The CDR3 sequence is 14 residues long. Trimming removed 2 bases from V and 2 bases from J, with 6 bases in between. As DNA, the CDR3 is TGTGCCAGCAGTTACGAAACTAACACCGGGGAGCTGTTTTTT. The encoded protein is CASSYETNTGELFF.